This T cell receptor (beta chain) stems from a study of cytomegalovirus exposure and HLA in healthy donors. Study-wide background: Among the approximately 410 genotyped donors, around 81% were placed in the Caucasian-associated ancestry cluster. Study conclusions and caveats: In a later analysis, fewer than 20,000 TCR beta sequences were associated with HLA alleles at 0.05 false discovery rate.

V dropped 2 bases and J dropped 3 bases, with 14 bases sitting between them. Germline V lookup: CDR1 SGDLS, CDR2 YYNGEE. The CDR3 is made up of 15 amino acids. Points on this clone: Antigen: not known.

The PCR made use of 60 Vbeta and 13 Jbeta primers. TCRdb keeps only in-frame clones here, not all; method: immunoSEQ multiplex PCR. The table shows under 200,000 clones, with around 82% occurring only once. This receptor was taken from a woman in her thirties in good health and CMV-seropositive. The V and J genes are TRBV9 and TRBJ1-2; D is perhaps TRBD1 (5 bases). Sequencing was done on a sample of PBMCs. The chain's CDR3 is CASSVGLHEDYGYTF. The DNA of the CDR3 is TGTGCCAGCAGCGTGGGACTCCATGAAGACTATGGCTACACCTTC.